Following are 29 T cell receptor beta chains from one sample sequenced in a study of T-cell reconstitution after alpha-beta-depleted transplantation in children. A TCRbeta library incorporating unique molecular identifiers was prepared. Each CDR3 protein is one row after TCRdb ran MiXCR on the PCR reads. There are around 370,000 distinct CDR3 sequences in the sample; 9% to 12% occur only once, and 2% to 2.5% lies in the top ten. The specimen comprised PBMCs from the stem cell graft donor, sampled from the stem cell graft. The receptors come from a human donor who donated a stem cell graft to a child with acute lymphoblastic leukemia.

The table lists this clonotype with a few counts. The chain has TRBV12-3 or TRBV12-4 and TRBJ1-6; possible D gene TRBD1, 5 bases. Trimming took off 5 bases at V and 4 bases at J, with 9 bases between the two ends. This CDR3 contains 14 residues. DNA for the CDR3: TGTGCCAGCAGTGTGGGGGAGTATAATTCACCCCTCCACTTT. This translates into CASSVGEYNSPLHF.

This clonotype has at least ten counts. The CDR3, as DNA: TGTGCCAGCAGCTTAGGGCCAACAGGAACCCACGAGCAGTACTTC. Protein: CASSLGPTGTHEQYF. The chain recombines TRBV11-2 with TRBJ2-7; D possibly corresponds to TRBD1 (5 bases). Trimming removed 1 base from V and 5 bases from J, with 15 bases in between. Per germline, CDR1 SGHAT and CDR2 FQNNGV. The CDR3 extends over 15 amino acids.

The chain joins TRBV18 to TRBJ2-5; tentatively, D is TRBD2 (6 bases). Germline V gives CDR1 KGHSH, CDR2 LQKENI. This CDR3 has 13 residues. The V gene lost 2 bases and the J gene lost 5 bases, with 9 bases spanning the gap. CDR3 in amino acids: CASSPRLAETQYF. The CDR3 nucleotides read TGTGCCAGCTCACCAAGGCTAGCGGAGACCCAGTACTTC.

This clonotype turned up a few times. J is TRBJ2-7 and V is TRBV13; D could derive from TRBD1 or TRBD2 (6 bases each). The CDR3 is 15 residues long. Trimming stripped 5 bases from V and 3 bases from J, with 17 bases between. CDR1 is PRHDT, CDR2 FYEKMQ, per germline (reference sequence). The CDR3 DNA is TGTGCCAGCAGCCAAGGGGTCGGGGGCCTCTACGAGCAGTACTTC. It specifies CASSQGVGGLYEQYF.

The chain couples TRBV27 to TRBJ2-1, with D perhaps matching TRBD2 (6 bases). This CDR3 comprises 18 residues. Trimming removed 3 bases at V and 5 bases at J, with 23 bases between. The germline V gene encodes CDR1 MNHEY and CDR2 SMNVEV (reference sequence). In nucleotides, the CDR3 is TGTGCCAGCAGTTTGAGGGAGGTGCAGGTACCTTCACACAATGAGCAGTTCTTC. It encodes CASSLREVQVPSHNEQFF.

The chain carries TRBV27 and TRBJ1-4; D might be TRBD1 (6 bases). CDR1 and CDR2 (germline): MNHEY, SMNVEV (reference sequence). V dropped 2 bases and J dropped 5 bases, with 9 bases sitting between them. The CDR3 has 14 amino acids. The CDR3 DNA follows: TGTGCCAGCAGTTTAGTGGGGGCGAATGAAAAACTGTTTTTT. Protein product: CASSLVGANEKLFF. Based on the CDR3 plus reference TRBV27 and TRBJ1-4, the full variable domain is EAQVTQNPRYLITVTGKKLTVTCSQNMNHEYMSWYRQDPGLGLRQIYYSMNVEVTDKGDVPEGYKVSRKEKRNFPLILESPSPNQTSLYFCASSLVGANEKLFFGSGTQLSVL.

This clonotype has a count of ten or more. The CDR3 coding sequence is TGTGCCAGCAGCCGGGACAGGTTGAGCACAGATACGCAGTATTTT. This codes for CASSRDRLSTDTQYF. The chain carries TRBV12-3 or TRBV12-4 and TRBJ2-3, with TRBD1 matching 8 bases. The CDR3 totals 15 residues. V trimming: 6 bases; J trimming: 0 bases; junction bases outside the gene matches: 5.

This clonotype was counted a few times. The gene calls are TRBV4-1 and TRBJ1-3; D is ambiguous. The germline gives CDR1 MGHRA, CDR2 YSYEKL. V was shortened by 0 bases and J by 2 bases, with 8 bases between the two germline ends. This CDR3 is built from 15 residues. This CDR3 reads CASSQDRTAGNTIYF. CDR3 coding DNA: TGCGCCAGCAGCCAAGATCGGACGGCTGGAAACACCATATATTTT.

This clonotype was counted ten times or more. The chain recombines TRBV4-1 with TRBJ2-7; possible D gene TRBD1, 5 bases. CDR3 length equals 19 residues. Trimming cost V 5 bases and J 0 bases, with 26 bases left between them. Germline V gene data show CDR1 as MGHRA and CDR2 as YSYEKL. The CDR3 DNA reads as TGCGCCAGCAGCGGCACCCCAGGCCGAGACAGCCATAGCTCCTACGAGCAGTACTTC. It codes for CASSGTPGRDSHSSYEQYF.

This clonotype came up many times. This chain connects TRBV29-1 to TRBJ1-2; D is unclear. V dropped 3 bases and J dropped 4 bases, with 6 bases sitting between them. Germline V gene data show CDR1 as SQVTM and CDR2 as ANQGSEA. The CDR3 spans 11 residues. The CDR3 protein is CSVDVGYGYTF. CDR3 DNA: TGCAGCGTTGACGTCGGCTATGGCTACACCTTC.

The rearrangement uses TRBV15 and TRBJ1-2; no firm D call. V was cut by 0 bases and J by 7 bases, with 15 bases left in between. The germline V gene has CDR1 LNHNV and CDR2 YYDKDF (reference sequence). The CDR3 contains 15 residues. The CDR3 loop reads CATSRDHRLPGGYTF. The CDR3 nucleotides read TGTGCCACCAGCAGAGACCATCGGCTCCCGGGTGGCTACACCTTC.

This clonotype was seen at least ten times. This chain links TRBV4-3 with TRBJ2-7; the match to TRBD2 covers 8 bases. The junction had 12 bases not matched to a gene; V was cut back by 0 bases and J by 5 bases. CDR1 is LGHNA and CDR2 is YSLEER in the germline V gene. The CDR3 runs to 17 residues. The CDR3, as DNA: TGCGCCAGCAGCCAAGATGGTATTCTTGGGCGGGAGGACGAGCAGTACTTC. Its protein product is CASSQDGILGREDEQYF.

The chain joins TRBV12-3 or TRBV12-4 to TRBJ2-5, with TRBD1 identical over 8 bases. The V and J ends lost 7 bases and 0 bases, in that order; junction bases with no gene match: 4. This CDR3 has 14 amino acids. CDR3 coding DNA: TGTGCCAGCACGGCAGGGGGCAACCAAGAGACCCAGTACTTC. It specifies CASTAGGNQETQYF.

On this clonotype: One junction end does not reproduce the germline sequence, and a read error may be involved. This chain connects TRBV10-3 to TRBJ2-3, with D possibly TRBD2 on 5 matching bases. The V gene's germline CDR1 is ENHRY and CDR2 SYGVKD. CDR3 length: 17 residues. The CDR3 loop is CAISEPKGLLVADTQCF. The CDR3 region has the DNA TGTGCCATCAGTGAGCCAAAAGGACTGCTAGTCGCAGATACGCAGTGTTTT.

This clonotype has more than one count but fewer than ten. The chain employs TRBV5-6 and TRBJ2-1; the D is unclear. Germline V gives CDR1 SGHDT, CDR2 YYEEEE. Trimming took off 1 base at V and 9 bases at J, with 14 bases between the two ends. This CDR3 region has 14 residues. The CDR3 DNA follows: TGTGCCAGCAGCTTGATAAACTTGCTTGCTGAGCAGTTCTTC. It yields the protein CASSLINLLAEQFF.

There are a few counts of this clonotype. The V and J genes are TRBV28 and TRBJ2-7; 8 bases are shared with TRBD1. Germline values: CDR1 MDHEN, CDR2 SYDVKM. This CDR3 region has 15 residues. The junction had 6 bases not matched to a gene; V was cut back by 4 bases and J by 1 base. The CDR3 coding sequence is TGTGCCAGCAGTTCACCGGGACAGGATTCCTACGAGCAGTACTTC. Translated, it gives CASSSPGQDSYEQYF.

This clonotype was recorded at least ten times. The chain uses TRBV7-9 and TRBJ2-1, with 8 positions matching TRBD1. V lost 2 bases, J lost 2 bases, and 5 bases stayed unmatched. CDR3 length: 16 amino acids. Germline CDR1 is SEHNR and CDR2 is FQNEAQ (reference sequence). The CDR3 DNA is TGTGCCAGCAGCTTACCCGGACAGGGAGCCTACAATGAGCAGTTCTTC. It encodes CASSLPGQGAYNEQFF.

This clonotype has more than one count but fewer than ten. The V gene is TRBV10-3, the J gene TRBJ2-2; TRBD2 aligns across 12 bases. V lost 4 bases, J lost 4 bases, and 19 bases stayed unmatched. CDR1 and CDR2 from the germline V gene are ENHRY and SYGVKD. The CDR3 extends over 21 amino acids. The CDR3 here is CAISVSAGRLAGGPGTGELFF. CDR3 DNA sequence: TGTGCCATCAGTGTCTCAGCCGGGCGGCTAGCGGGAGGGCCAGGCACCGGGGAGCTGTTTTTT.

The gene calls are TRBV7-9 and TRBJ2-1; TRBD1 agrees at 7 bases. Trimming took 5 bases from V and 6 from J; bases not matched to a gene: 7. Germline CDR1 SEHNR, CDR2 FQNEAQ (reference sequence). This CDR3 is built from 14 residues. The CDR3 DNA reads TGTGCCAGCAGCCAGGGACAGCTGTTCAATGAGCAGTTCTTC. It encodes CASSQGQLFNEQFF.

There are a few counts of this clonotype. The V and J genes are TRBV5-1 and TRBJ2-1; the D call may be TRBD1 or TRBD2 (5 bases each). Germline CDR1 SGHRS, CDR2 YFSETQ. V dropped 3 bases and J dropped 3 bases, with 13 bases sitting between them. The CDR3 runs 15 residues. CDR3 nucleotides: TGCGCCAGCAGCTGGGGGACCGGGGACTACAATGAGCAGTTCTTC. It specifies CASSWGTGDYNEQFF.

In this sample, this clonotype turned up a few times. V is TRBV28 and J is TRBJ2-7; 7 nucleotides align to TRBD2. The CDR3 has 15 residues. Germline CDR1 is MDHEN and CDR2 is SYDVKM. The ends lost 6 bases at V and 2 bases at J; junction bases unmatched: 10. CDR3 sequence reads: CASSMGGAGTYEQYF. CDR3 nucleotide sequence: TGTGCCAGCAGCATGGGGGGAGCGGGAACCTACGAGCAGTACTTC.

This clonotype was counted between two and nine times. J is TRBJ2-1 and V is TRBV12-3 or TRBV12-4; 8 positions agree with TRBD2. The CDR3 contains 16 residues. Trimming cost V 5 bases and J 5 bases; bases outside gene matches: 11. The CDR3 nucleotides are TGTGCCAGCAGTAGGCTAGCGGGCGTGAAGAACAATGAGCAGTTCTTC. Translation: CASSRLAGVKNNEQFF.

A few counts support this clonotype. The V call is TRBV28, the J call TRBJ1-5, with 9 bases identical to TRBD1. From germline, CDR1 is MDHEN and CDR2 SYDVKM. This CDR3 has 14 amino acids. J gave up 7 bases and V 3 bases, and 4 bases lay outside the gene matches. CDR3 coding DNA: TGTGCCAGCAGTTTGGACAGGGGAAGACAGCCCCAGCATTTT. Encoded protein: CASSLDRGRQPQHF.

This clonotype was found a few times. The chain joins TRBV7-9 to TRBJ2-1, with a tentative D call TRBD2 (6 bases). CDR3 length: 12 amino acids. V dropped 6 bases and J dropped 6 bases, with 9 bases sitting between them. Germline V gene sequence: CDR1 SEHNR, CDR2 FQNEAQ (reference sequence). The CDR3 sequence: CASRLAVNEQFF. Written as DNA, the CDR3 is TGTGCCAGCAGACTAGCCGTCAATGAGCAGTTCTTC.

The chain combines TRBV9 with TRBJ2-5, with 11 bases aligning to TRBD2. J was trimmed by 2 bases and V by 0 bases; bases with no gene match: 6. Germline loops: CDR1 SGDLS, CDR2 YYNGEE. The CDR3 length is 17 residues. CDR3 residues: CASSVGVAGGGQETQYF. The CDR3 coding sequence is TGTGCCAGCAGCGTAGGGGTAGCGGGAGGGGGACAAGAGACCCAGTACTTC.

J is TRBJ2-3 and V is TRBV6-2 or TRBV6-3; D is perhaps TRBD2 (6 bases). The ends were cut back, 5 bases at V and 1 base at J, with 16 bases in the middle. The CDR3 covers 16 residues. Looked up from germline, CDR1 is MNHEY and CDR2 is SVGEGT. The CDR3 DNA is TGTGCCAGCAGTCTGATTCCGGGACTCGGCACAGATACGCAGTATTTT. Protein: CASSLIPGLGTDTQYF.

This clonotype was found a few times. The chain carries TRBV7-9 and TRBJ1-4; 9 nucleotides match TRBD1. Germline V gene sequence: CDR1 SEHNR, CDR2 FQNEAQ (reference sequence). With 5 bases clipped from V and 8 bases from J, the junction kept 6 bases outside the gene matches. CDR3 size: 14 residues. This CDR3 reads CASSRRTGAEKLFF. In DNA form, the CDR3 reads TGTGCCAGCAGCAGAAGGACAGGGGCGGAAAAACTGTTTTTT.

The DNA for the CDR3 is TGTGCCAGCTGTTTGATGGTGGGAGCTATAAATATTGTGGGTGAGCAGTTCTTC. This translates into CASCLMVGAINIVGEQFF. The V call is TRBV2, the J call TRBJ2-1, with D tentatively TRBD2 (5 bases). Germline loops: CDR1 SNHLY, CDR2 FYNNEI. CDR3 size: 18 residues. V dropped 8 bases and J dropped 9 bases, with 32 bases sitting between them.

This clonotype was found a few times. The genes are TRBV4-1 and TRBJ1-2, with D unclear. Germline CDR1 and CDR2: MGHRA and YSYEKL. This CDR3 comprises 13 residues. V shed 1 base and J shed 7 bases, with 10 bases lying between them. The CDR3 DNA follows: TGCGCCAGCAGCCAAGGTGGAGGAATTGGCTACACCTTC. Protein sequence: CASSQGGGIGYTF.